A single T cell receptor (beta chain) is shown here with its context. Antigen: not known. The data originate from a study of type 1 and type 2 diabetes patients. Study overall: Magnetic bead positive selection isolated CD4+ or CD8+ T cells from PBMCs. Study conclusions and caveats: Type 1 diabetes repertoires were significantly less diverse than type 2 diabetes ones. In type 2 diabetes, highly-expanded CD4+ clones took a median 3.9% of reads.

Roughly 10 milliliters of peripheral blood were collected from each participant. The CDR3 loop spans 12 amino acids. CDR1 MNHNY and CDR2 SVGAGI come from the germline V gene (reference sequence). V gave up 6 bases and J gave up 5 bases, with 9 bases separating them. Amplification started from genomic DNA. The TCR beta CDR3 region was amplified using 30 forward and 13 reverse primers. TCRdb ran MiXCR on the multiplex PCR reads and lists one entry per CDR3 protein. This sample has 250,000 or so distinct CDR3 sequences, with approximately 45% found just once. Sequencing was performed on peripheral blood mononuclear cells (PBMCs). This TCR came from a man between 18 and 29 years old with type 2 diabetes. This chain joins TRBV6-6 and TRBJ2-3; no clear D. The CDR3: CASSHALDTQYF. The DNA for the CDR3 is TGTGCCAGCAGCCACGCTCTAGATACGCAGTATTTT.